The 17 T cell receptor beta chains given below trace back to one sample, sequenced in a study of blood T cell repertoires in COVID-19. Repertoires were generated with immunoSEQ multiplex PCR, while TCRdb's copy carries only in-frame clones and drops some. The table has about 98,000 clones, roughly 82% seen once. Sequencing used peripheral blood. All receptors come from a human donor in a cohort sampled during active COVID-19.

The chain has TRBV9 and TRBJ2-7, with 9 bases fitting TRBD2. V was pared by 3 bases and J by 2 bases, with 9 bases of the junction left unmatched. Germline CDR1 reads SGDLS; CDR2 reads YYNGEE. The CDR3 totals 16 residues. The CDR3 region is CASSALLGGGAYEQYF. The CDR3 bases are TGTGCCAGCAGCGCCTTGCTTGGCGGGGGGGCCTACGAGCAGTACTTC.

The gene calls are TRBV5-1 and TRBJ2-5; a possible D gene is TRBD2 (6 bases). V was trimmed by 5 bases and J by 4 bases, leaving 15 bases between them. The germline CDR1 and CDR2 sequences are SGHRS and YFSETQ. CDR3 length: 14 amino acids. The CDR3 protein is CASRPGGQRETQYF. Here the CDR3 DNA reads TGCGCCAGCAGGCCCGGGGGTCAGAGAGAGACCCAGTACTTC.

The V gene is TRBV18, the J gene TRBJ2-7; 9 bases are a match to TRBD2. The length of the CDR3 is 15 residues. Germline-derived CDR1 and CDR2 are KGHSH and LQKENI. J was trimmed by 6 bases and V by 2 bases; bases with no gene match: 8. The DNA for the CDR3 is TGTGCCAGCTCACCAACTGCTAGCGGGGTTCGCGAGCAGTACTTC. It specifies CASSPTASGVREQYF.

The chain combines TRBV19 with TRBJ2-7; 7 positions agree with TRBD1. The germline CDR1 and CDR2 sequences are LNHDA and SQIVND (reference sequence). The CDR3 length is 17 residues. V trimming: 4 bases; J trimming: 2 bases; junction bases outside the gene matches: 14. This CDR3 is CASSRRTGVSTPYEQYF. The CDR3 region has the DNA TGTGCCAGTAGTAGGAGAACAGGGGTCAGCACCCCCTACGAGCAGTACTTC.

This chain links TRBV5-5 with TRBJ1-4; D call uncertain. V lost 1 base, J lost 0 bases, and 7 bases lay in between. This CDR3 is built from 15 residues. From germline, CDR1 is SGHKS and CDR2 YYEKEE (reference sequence). The CDR3 DNA reads TGTGCCAGCAGCTTGACTCATGCAACTAATGAAAAACTGTTTTTT. It is translated as CASSLTHATNEKLFF.

V and J are TRBV7-9 and TRBJ1-1; TRBD1 might be the D (5 bases). Germline V gene lookup returns CDR1 SEHNR and CDR2 FQNEAQ (reference sequence). The V gene lost 3 bases and the J gene lost 7 bases, with 12 bases spanning the gap. The CDR3 is made up of 13 amino acids. CDR3 coding DNA: TGTGCCAGCAGCTTCGGGGGAGGGTTTGAAGCTTTCTTT. Protein: CASSFGGGFEAFF. The full variable domain, completed using reference TRBV7-9 and TRBJ1-1, is DTGVSQNPRHKITKRGQNVTFRCDPISEHNRLYWYRQTLGQGPEFLTYFQNEAQLEKSRLLSDRFSAERPKGSFSTLEIQRTEQGDSAMYLCASSFGGGFEAFFGQGTRLTVV.

The J gene is TRBJ2-3, the V gene TRBV7-8; tentatively, D is TRBD1 (6 bases). The CDR3 is 14 amino acids. From germline, CDR1 is SGHVS and CDR2 FQNEAQ. The ends were cut back, 2 bases at V and 2 bases at J, with 8 bases in the middle. CDR3 coding DNA: TGTGCCAGCAGCTTAAGGGGGAACACAGATACGCAGTATTTT. Translation gives CASSLRGNTDTQYF.

This clone has just one count. The chain links TRBV28 to TRBJ1-2; no clear D. The CDR3 extends over 12 amino acids. V was shortened by 3 bases and J by 5 bases, with 7 bases between the two germline ends. Germline-derived CDR1 and CDR2 are MDHEN and SYDVKM. CDR3 in amino acids: CASSLKEYGYTF. Written as DNA, the CDR3 is TGTGCCAGCAGTTTGAAGGAGTATGGCTACACCTTC.

This chain connects TRBV19 to TRBJ2-3; D might be TRBD2 (5 bases). CDR1 LNHDA and CDR2 SQIVND come from the germline V gene (reference sequence). This CDR3 spans 15 amino acids. V was clipped by 2 bases and J by 5 bases, with 14 bases between them. The CDR3 sequence: CASSISLAVGDTQYF. CDR3 sequence (DNA): TGTGCCAGTAGTATATCTCTAGCCGTCGGAGATACGCAGTATTTT.

V gene TRBV27 combines with J gene TRBJ2-5, with a tentative D call TRBD2 (5 bases). The CDR3 runs to 15 residues. Trimming shortened V by 5 bases and J by 5 bases, and 18 bases separated the two germline ends. Germline V gene lookup returns CDR1 MNHEY and CDR2 SMNVEV (reference sequence). The CDR3 coding sequence is TGTGCCAGCAGTCCCTCCGCGGGTTGGATGGAGACCCAGTACTTC. Protein: CASSPSAGWMETQYF.

This clone was counted once. This rearrangement joins TRBV15 to TRBJ2-3; unclear D gene. The CDR3 loop spans 13 amino acids. Trimming took off 0 bases at V and 6 bases at J, with 7 bases between the two ends. Germline CDR1 LNHNV, CDR2 YYDKDF (reference sequence). The CDR3 DNA is TGTGCCACCAGCAGAGATTGGCTGGATACGCAGTATTTT. Protein product: CATSRDWLDTQYF. Supplemented by reference TRBV15 and TRBJ2-3, the full variable domain reads DAMVIQNPRYQVTQFGKPVTLSCSQTLNHNVMYWYQQKSSQAPKLLFHYYDKDFNNEADTPDNFQSRRPNTSFCFLDIRSPGLGDTAMYLCATSRDWLDTQYFGPGTRLTVL.

The chain is built from TRBV9 and TRBJ2-3; 10 bases line up with TRBD2. From germline, CDR1 is SGDLS and CDR2 YYNGEE. The CDR3 runs 19 residues. Losses at the gene ends were 4 bases for V and 1 base for J; bases not matched to a gene: 15. CDR3: CASSLPTSGAFRGTDTQYF. CDR3 sequence (DNA): TGTGCCAGCAGCCTTCCCACTAGCGGGGCCTTTAGGGGCACAGATACGCAGTATTTT.

The rearrangement links TRBV5-5 to TRBJ1-6, with 8 bases identical to TRBD1. CDR1 and CDR2 (germline): SGHKS, YYEKEE (reference sequence). The CDR3 runs 17 residues. Trimming cost V 4 bases and J 2 bases; bases outside gene matches: 8. The CDR3 bases are TGTGCCAGCAGCACCCAGGGGGCGAATCCCTATAATTCACCCCTCCACTTT. This gives the protein CASSTQGANPYNSPLHF.

V gene TRBV28 combines with J gene TRBJ1-5; 12 bases are a match to TRBD1. This CDR3 region has 18 residues. From germline, CDR1 is MDHEN and CDR2 SYDVKM. Germline trimming cut 8 bases from V and 5 bases from J; bases unmatched to any gene: 16. The CDR3 loop is CASARGAGQGAGDQPQHF. As DNA, the CDR3 is TGTGCCAGCGCCCGCGGTGCGGGACAGGGGGCCGGGGATCAGCCCCAGCATTTT.

V is TRBV6-1 and J is TRBJ2-1; maybe TRBD2 (5 bases). The CDR3 totals 15 residues. Germline V gene sequence: CDR1 MNHNS, CDR2 SASEGT. The V end was cut by 3 bases, the J end by 4 bases, with 13 bases between. Here the CDR3 reads CASSDGVLVYNEQFF. As DNA, the CDR3 is TGTGCCAGCAGTGACGGGGTTTTAGTTTACAATGAGCAGTTCTTC.

The chain is built from TRBV7-6 and TRBJ2-7; possibly TRBD2 for D (5 bases). The V and J ends lost 5 bases and 4 bases respectively, with 18 bases between them. The V gene's germline CDR1 is SGHVS and CDR2 FNYEAQ. The CDR3 runs 15 residues. CDR3 amino acids: CASSPSGGSNYEQYF. For the CDR3, the DNA is TGTGCCAGCAGCCCGAGCGGAGGATCCAATTACGAGCAGTACTTC.

The chain carries TRBV24-1 and TRBJ2-3, with D hard to call. The CDR3 contains 13 residues. V dropped 4 bases and J dropped 7 bases, with 11 bases sitting between them. The germline V gene encodes CDR1 KGHDR and CDR2 SFDVKD. The DNA of the CDR3 is TGTGCCACCAGTGACCCTAATATGAATACGCAGTATTTT. It is translated as CATSDPNMNTQYF.